Detailed here is one T cell receptor beta chain. The specificity of this receptor is unknown. Base qualities are missing; no much larger clone stands one base away. Library preparation employed the immunoSEQ multiplex PCR assay. For the multiplex PCR, a mixture combining 60 forward primers for TCR Vbeta segments and 13 reverse primers for TCR Jbeta segments was used. Amplification of the CDR3 region of rearranged TCR beta genes was performed with a multiplex PCR assay on genomic DNA. On the Illumina HiSeq System, the amplified TCR beta libraries were sequenced as 87-base-pair reads. The authors processed their data as follows. A later analysis counted about 82 million unique TCR beta chains across the 700 or so repertoires, and some 12 million of these chains were shared by at least two donors. Raw reads were error-corrected and collapsed into unique sequences with a nearest-neighbor algorithm that merged closely related sequences to remove PCR and sequencing errors. To assign V, D and J gene segments, CDR3 sequences were aligned to IMGT reference sequences. For a sequence to be retained, a match of at least six nucleotides to both a V gene segment and a J gene segment was required. Rearrangements were classified as productive when the CDR3 lacked stop codons and remained in frame with V and J, and all other rearrangements were classified as non-productive. Following IMGT convention, CDR3 was defined as the stretch from the second conserved V-encoded cysteine up to the conserved J-encoded phenylalanine. In an earlier analysis of around 640 of the donors, sequences lacking an unambiguous match to a single V gene segment were excluded. In an earlier analysis of 500 to 750 of the donors, V segments were called functional above 56.7% productive rearrangements and were called segregating when the between-donor standard deviation exceeded 5%. A statistical classification framework was built for diagnosing cytomegalovirus status from the catalog of TCR beta chain sequences. A later analysis assigned V and J genes by comparing TCR nucleotide sequences with IMGT/GENE-DB human TR gene sequences. In a later analysis, CDR3 sequences and most-parsimonious VDJ recombination scenarios were assigned using the TCRdist pipeline. A later analysis defined each TCR beta chain by its CDR3 amino acid sequence plus V-gene family, and excluded reads lacking a unique V-gene family. In a later analysis, fewer than 600 highly shared, low-generation-probability nucleotide sequences were removed to address suspected cross-contamination and a sequencing artifact. In a later analysis, a clonal expansion index was calculated for each public chain from normalized within-repertoire ranks of inferred template counts. Generation probabilities in a later analysis came from a VDJ recombination model fitted to out-of-frame rearrangements, and those results were checked against IGoR. A later analysis scored TCR-TCR, TCR-HLA and TCR-CMV co-occurrence with hypergeometric tests, applying a repertoire-size bias correction to TCR pairs. False discovery rates were estimated in a later analysis by permuting HLA or CMV assignments 20 times. A later analysis grouped co-occurring TCRs with DBSCAN, adding TCRdist sequence similarity when clustering within HLA-allele-positive subsets. For co-occurrence clustering, repertoires with fewer than 30,000 or more than 120,000 public chains were excluded, along with several repertoires with anomalous nucleotide sharing. What TCRdb holds here is the immuneACCESS table cut down to in-frame rearrangements. Part of the clones is not present; checked against another copy, under half of the missing clones reflect an unresolved V gene, and the others are unexplained. V and J calls and clone size are as listed in that table; D and trimming were resolved from the DNA. The sample has some 120,000 clones on record, about four fifths of them singletons. Of the sample, more than 7.5% falls within the top ten clones.

The cohort comprised fewer than 700 healthy bone marrow donors. Cohort members were all nominally healthy when sampled, although unrecorded immune exposures were likely present. The donor tested CMV seropositive, placing the donor among the 310 or so seropositive members of the cohort. Each donor provided a peripheral blood sample, and peripheral blood mononuclear cells were used for TCR beta sequencing. Genomic DNA extraction from the blood cell samples was performed with the Qiagen DNeasy Blood Extraction Kit. The CDR3 has 16 amino acids, counting the end cysteine and phenylalanine. Just the 48-base CDR3 DNA is kept, in frame starting at base 1. Via the germline V gene, CDR1 is SGDLS and CDR2 YYNGEE. Trimming accounts for 2 bases at V and 5 bases at J, while the number of junction bases matched to no gene is 11. The data originate from a study of cytomegalovirus exposure and HLA in healthy donors (dated 2017 in TCRdb). Context from the whole study: An earlier analysis of some 600 of the donors reported about 300 Gb of sequence data and some 110 million unique TCR beta sequences obtained from about 179 million T cells. The genetic ancestry cluster associated with self-reported Caucasian donors included around four fifths of the approximately 410 genotyped donors. The study profiled the T cell repertoires of 550 to 700 subjects by immunosequencing and related them to cytomegalovirus serostatus. A later genetic analysis took genome-wide SNP genotypes for about three fifths of the 666 donors and used that subset as a discovery cohort. Among about 400 genotyped donors of the cohort, an average of approximately 200,000 unique TCR beta nucleotide sequences was sequenced per donor, of which roughly 17% were non-productive. All discovery cohort repertoires had been generated on a single sequencing platform. A separate validation cohort of over a hundred different subjects was used in addition to the 666-subject first cohort. The number of typed donors differed by locus: about 629-630 for A, B, C, DRB1 and DQB1; some 540 for DQA1; 600 to 610 for DPA1; and roughly 490 for DPB1. To predict cytomegalovirus infection status, the study brought together high-throughput TCR immunosequencing, statistical association of individual TCRs with disease status, and machine learning. About 5 DR-DQ haplotypes were handled as single units for association and clustering, since linkage in the cohort was strong. A later analysis re-examined previously published TCR beta repertoires from roughly 720 donors and added high-resolution HLA genotyping to investigate patterns of TCR occurrence. Rather than drawing on any new phenotypic data, the later analysis identified candidate immune exposures from TCR beta sequences and the way those sequences occurred across donors. Roughly 300 gigabases of sequencing data and roughly 80 million unique TCR sequences made up an early release that covered several hundred HLA-typed donors. Both class I and class II loci were covered by HLA typing, at four-digit resolution. An earlier analysis of 587 of the donors used high-throughput TCR beta sequencing to judge whether each TCR beta V gene segment behaved as functional or pseudogenic. Donor age, sex, ethnicity and CMV serostatus were compiled together with the repertoire data. The study aimed to test whether signatures of past pathogen exposure could be identified by cataloging public T cell receptors.

Summary of the overall study and its limitations: In a later analysis, most CMV-associated TCR beta chains were found to appear HLA-restricted, with HLA associations seemingly driven largely by CMV exposure. In an earlier analysis of over 550 of the donors, most TCR beta V segments were observed in productive rearrangements about 87% or about 30% of the time, broadly matching IMGT annotations. Three of the identified cytomegalovirus-associated TCR beta chains were confirmed in vitro to be specific for cytomegalovirus antigens. A later genetic analysis reported fewer N-insertions in productive TCRs among donors in an Asian-associated ancestry cluster than the roughly 690-donor mean. A cluster of highly shared sequence variants was judged likely to represent a technical artifact of the sequencing pipeline. The 87-base-pair reads could not distinguish some IMGT-functional V segments, including TRBV6-2 and TRBV6-3, so those segments were excluded. The classifier was reported to diagnose cytomegalovirus status with high specificity and sensitivity in both the original cohort and the validation cohort. Several of the top co-occurrence clusters appeared to be linked to parvovirus B19, influenza, CMV and Epstein-Barr virus, according to a later analysis. The authors suggested that the approach could potentially be extended to other disease states and immunological phenotypes. Because counts were too low, roughly 17 rarely observed V segments, including chromosome 9 orphons, were left out of the earlier analysis of roughly 600 of the donors. While some public TCRs were present in many individuals, most TCR sequences turned up only very rarely across donors. Because HLA typing was unavailable for some donors at each locus, only the typed subset was used in association tests. The only immune exposure information available for the cohort was CMV serostatus. When HLA alleles, especially DR and DQ, strongly co-occurred, TCR associations were difficult to assign to individual alleles. At a false discovery rate of 0.05, a later analysis linked 16,951 TCR beta sequences to specific HLA alleles. Linkage disequilibrium might explain the correlated functional status among segregating V segments, but an unknown experimental factor could not be ruled out. Presence/absence analyses assumed roughly uniform sequencing depth across donors, an assumption that may not hold. This cohort had only TCR beta chains sequenced, and the lack of alpha or paired-chain data limited which features could be detected. A further reported finding was that TCR beta sequences accurately predicted the HLA-A and HLA-B alleles for most subjects in the first cohort. A total of about 150 TCR beta chains were listed by the study as associated with cytomegalovirus. In a later analysis, the rate of TCR association differed among HLA loci, with DRB1 alleles having the most associated TCRs and HLA-C alleles having the fewest. In a later analysis, HLA-associated TCR beta chains were found to be more clonally expanded and to have lower generation probabilities than equally common non-associated chains. V-gene and J-gene trimming of TCR beta chains was associated with a missense DCLRE1C variant in a later genetic analysis, and the association was replicated in an independent cohort.

This chain joins TRBV9 to TRBJ2-3; 7 bases in the middle match TRBD2. The receptor's source is a woman between 50 and 59 years old in good health and CMV-seropositive. Sequencing input: PBMCs. The CDR3 protein: CASSVVAGTWGDTQYF. Here is the DNA: TGTGCCAGCAGCGTCGTAGCGGGCACCTGGGGAGATACGCAGTATTTT.